These T cell receptor beta chains were read from a single sample in a study of cytomegalovirus exposure and HLA in healthy donors. Profiled with immunoSEQ multiplex PCR; TCRdb holds only in-frame clones, not every one. The table has a few hundred thousand clones, 70% to 90% seen once. The sequenced sample consisted of PBMCs. These receptor sequences come from a man between 25 and 39 years old in good health and CMV-seronegative. CDR3s leave out the opening cysteine and the closing phenylalanine or tryptophan.

V	J	CDR3
TRBV5-4	TRBJ2-1	ASSQTSYNEQF
TRBV28	TRBJ2-2	ASRYRGRKDTGELF
TRBV12-5	TRBJ2-5	ASGLGAGGETQY
TRBV18	TRBJ2-7	ASSPPKEVRGSYEQY
TRBV7-2	TRBJ2-7	ASSSLTAPVEQY
TRBV20-1	TRBJ1-2	SASKGVYT
TRBV2	TRBJ2-3	ASRSNSDTQY
TRBV27	TRBJ1-5	ASNVSHFPETGGNQPQH
TRBV5-1	TRBJ2-7	ASNRGGSSYEQY
TRBV9	TRBJ2-6	ASSVAGTPIRSGASVLT
TRBV2	TRBJ1-2	ASSEDRANYGYT
TRBV7-2	TRBJ1-1	ASSLSQGPNTEAF
TRBV9	TRBJ2-3	ASRNNLGTGDTDTQY
TRBV2	TRBJ1-1	ASSDPASAEMNTEAF